This TCR beta chain was retrieved from a study of T cells in Graves' hyperthyroidism and ophthalmopathy (dated by TCRdb to the late 2010s). The study in broad terms: A discovery cohort of about a hundred patients, about 43 with Graves' ophthalmopathy and roughly 59 with stable Graves' hyperthyroidism, was used to find distinguishing TCR V-J signatures. According to the paper, TCR Vbeta CDR3 sequencing was carried out on roughly 130 peripheral blood samples, which came from fewer than 50 ophthalmopathy, approximately 72 hyperthyroidism and about 17 progressor patients. Prospective prediction of ophthalmopathy was tested in an independent validation cohort of fewer than 20 hyperthyroidism patients and some 17 patients who later progressed to ophthalmopathy. The 100 or so discovery patients were randomly split 7:3 into training and test sets. In addition, the study compared T-cell repertoires in thyroid tissue and in blood from roughly 6 Graves' hyperthyroidism patients. After sampling, hyperthyroidism patients received methimazole starting at 30 mg daily, and ophthalmopathy patients received high-dose intravenous methylprednisolone.

This clonotype was counted ten times or more. This receptor's antigen is unknown. Base qualities are missing; no much larger clone stands one base away. On the study overall, not on this receptor specifically: During validation, the model predicted progression to ophthalmopathy a median of around 7 months ahead of onset, with more than 55% sensitivity and 72.22% specificity. Sample size was not statistically predetermined, and blinding of investigators to group allocation was not performed. A 13 V-J signature model separated ophthalmopathy from stable hyperthyroidism, with over 85% sensitivity and 81% to 82% specificity in cross-validation and 80%/75% in testing. Blood samples also contained most of the expanded thyroid clonotypes (frequency above 0.001), which suggests that blood repertoires may reflect thyroid immune responses.

Spanning cysteine to phenylalanine, the CDR3 consists of 15 amino acids. Only the CDR3 DNA stays, 45 bases, in frame from base 1. Trimming at the junction amounts to 6 bases on V and 2 bases on J, and the germline ends lie 15 bases apart. The germline V gene supplies CDR1 MNHNS and CDR2 SASEGT. The TCR beta CDR3 regions were amplified from RNA transcripts. A first-round RT-PCR of the TCR CDR3 used the HTBI primer set with the Qiagen OneStep RT-PCR kit. Libraries were constructed in a second round of multiplex PCR, after which size selection and purification were performed. Libraries were sequenced paired-end with 100 bp reads on an Illumina HiSeq2000. The study's own analysis went as follows. SOAPnuke was used to process the raw data, throwing out any read that contained adapters or uncalled bases, had a mean Phred below 15, or lacked an exact constant-primer or identifier match. High-quality paired reads were merged using COPE v1.2.5, and each unique nucleotide sequence was defined as a clonotype. Clonotypes were aligned to IMGT TRBV, TRBD and TRBJ reference segments using MiTCR v1.1. The analysis included only V-J combinations with a frequency above 0.0001, which together covered about 99% of the repertoires. The TCS score was defined as the ratio of F50 (clonal expansion) to E x V (chaos), calculated using BLOSUM62-based TCRdist between CDR3 peptides within each V-J. Welch's t-statistics and random forest reduced roughly 540 V-J features to 13, which were used in a naive Bayes classifier (R e1071). Thyroid-blood repertoire similarity was quantified with the Morisita-Horn index. TCRdb's own reprocessing of the public reads used fastp at Q25 and MiXCR and kept productive beta chains. Rows merge per CDR3 protein into single entries with the most common DNA and genes. TCRdb assigned the V and J calls; the authors' analysis was not used. This sample has around 620,000 distinct CDR3 sequences in its table, and more than 45% of those were observed once. The leading ten clones occupy roughly 19% of the sample.

Exclusion was applied to patients with uncontrolled infections, other autoimmune diseases, pregnancy or lactation. Diagnoses were established on the basis of clinical symptoms, serum thyroxine and TRAb, thyroid ultrasound, and orbital computed tomography. Total RNA was extracted using Trizol reagent, and RNA quality was assessed on an Agilent 2100 Bioanalyzer. The sequence links TRBV6-1 to TRBJ2-3, and the D gene may be TRBD1, 5 bases matching. The clonotype was recovered from an adult woman with Graves' disease, either hyperthyroidism or ophthalmopathy (not recorded which). Sequenced: peripheral blood or thyroid tissue (not recorded which). The DNA reads TGTGCCAGCAGAGAACCTGGACACTCCACAGATACGCAGTATTTT. It is translated as CASREPGHSTDTQYF.